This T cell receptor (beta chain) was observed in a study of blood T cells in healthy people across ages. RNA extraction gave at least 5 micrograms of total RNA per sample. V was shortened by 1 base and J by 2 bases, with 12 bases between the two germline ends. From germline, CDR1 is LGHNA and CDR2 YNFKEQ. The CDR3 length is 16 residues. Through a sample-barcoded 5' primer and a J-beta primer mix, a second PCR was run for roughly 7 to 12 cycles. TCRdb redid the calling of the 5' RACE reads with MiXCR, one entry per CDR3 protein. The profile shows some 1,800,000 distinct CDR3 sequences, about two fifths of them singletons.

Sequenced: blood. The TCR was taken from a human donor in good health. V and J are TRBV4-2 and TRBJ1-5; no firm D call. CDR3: CASSQVSREGNQPQHF. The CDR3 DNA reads TGTGCCAGCAGCCAAGTAAGCAGAGAAGGCAATCAGCCCCAGCATTTT.